This is a list of T cell receptor beta chains from one sample in a study of blood T cell repertoires in COVID-19. TCRdb's table, derived via immunoSEQ multiplex PCR, lists solely in-frame clones and lacks some. The table includes 200,000 to 250,000 clones, approximately 84% detected once. Sample: PBMCs or T cells enriched from blood (not recorded which). The receptors derive from a man in his forties or fifties who had recovered from COVID-19. The CDR3 runs from the conserved cysteine through the conserved F or W. D genes are given only for firm matches. Expanded clones are given a class, and other clones once, few, many or no size at all.

>.|TRBD1|TRBJ2-6|TRBV5-1|19
TGCGCCAGCAGCATAACAACCGGGACAGCAGCTTCTGGGGCCAACGTCCTGACTTTC
CASSITTGTAASGANVLTF
>few|.|TRBJ2-2|TRBV5-6|12
TGTGCCAGCACCTTCGGCACCGGGGAGCTGTTTTTT
CASTFGTGELFF
>.|TRBD1|TRBJ2-7|TRBV28|15
TGTGCCAGCAGTTCATCCGGGACAGGGAGGTACGAGCAGTACTTC
CASSSSGTGRYEQYF
>.|.|TRBJ1-1|TRBV27|15
TGTGCCAGCAGTCTACAGCGGGCCTCGCTGACTGAAGCTTTCTTT
CASSLQRASLTEAFF
>many|.|TRBJ1-6|TRBV30|13
TGTGCCTGCCATTCCGGGGTACGGTCACCCCTCCACTTT
CACHSGVRSPLHF
>.|TRBD1|TRBJ2-6|TRBV28|14
TGTGCCAGCAGAGACAGGGATGGGGCCAACGTCCTGACTTTC
CASRDRDGANVLTF
>.|.|TRBJ1-4|TRBV5-1|14
TGCGCCAGCAGCCCCGGACAGAGTAATGAAAAACTGTTTTTT
CASSPGQSNEKLFF
>.|.|TRBJ1-2|TRBV4-3|15
TGCGCCAGCAGCCAGATGGGGCGGGGTGGCTATGGCTACACCTTC
CASSQMGRGGYGYTF
>few|.|TRBJ2-3|TRBV7-2|15
TGTGCCAGCAGCCAAGACAGGGCCACGGAGGGTACGCAGTATTTT
CASSQDRATEGTQYF
>.|TRBD2|TRBJ2-1|TRBV29-1|17
TGCAGCGTTGCGGGACTAGCGGGGCAGAGCTCCTACAATGAGCAGTTCTTC
CSVAGLAGQSSYNEQFF
>.|TRBD1|TRBJ1-1|TRBV3-1/TRBV3-2|15
TGTGCCAGCAGCCGCCTTCCGGGACAGCCCACTGAAGCTTTCTTT
CASSRLPGQPTEAFF
>.|TRBD2|TRBJ2-1|TRBV28|16
TGTGCCAGCAGTCCACACCAAGCGGGGACCTACAATGAGCAGTTCTTC
CASSPHQAGTYNEQFF
>.|.|TRBJ1-4|TRBV28|11
TGTGCCAGCGAGGGGGATGAAAAACTGTTTTTT
CASEGDEKLFF
>.|.|TRBJ1-3|TRBV9|15
TGTGCCAGCAGCGTAGAGGGGGATTCTGGAAACACCATATATTTT
CASSVEGDSGNTIYF
>.|TRBD1|TRBJ2-1|TRBV6-2/TRBV6-3|16
TGTGCCAGCAGTTTCGACCGGGACAGGGGCTACAATGAGCAGTTCTTC
CASSFDRDRGYNEQFF
>.|.|TRBJ2-3|TRBV7-2|13
TGTGCCAGCAGCCGAAAGCGGGCGGATACGCAGTATTTT
CASSRKRADTQYF
>.|TRBD1|TRBJ2-1|TRBV24-1|15
TGTGCCACCAGTGATGACAGGGTCTTGGGCAATGAGCAGTTCTTC
CATSDDRVLGNEQFF
>few|TRBD1|TRBJ1-6|TRBV3-1/TRBV3-2|15
TGTGCCAGCAGATCACAGGGACAGGATAATTCACCCCTCCACTTT
CASRSQGQDNSPLHF
>.|.|TRBJ2-3|TRBV18|12
TGTGCCAGCTCACCAGGGCCAGATACGCAGTATTTT
CASSPGPDTQYF
>.|TRBD2|TRBJ2-1|TRBV4-1|13
TGCGCCAGCAGCCAAGATCAAGGGAGGGGGCAGTTCTTC
CASSQDQGRGQFF
>.|TRBD2|TRBJ2-3|TRBV5-1|16
TGCGCCAGCAGCTTGGGACTAGCGGATAGCACAGATACGCAGTATTTT
CASSLGLADSTDTQYF
>.|TRBD2|TRBJ2-3|TRBV6-1|15
TGTGCCAGCAGTGAGGGCCTAGCGGCCACAGATACGCAGTATTTT
CASSEGLAATDTQYF
>.|.|TRBJ1-6|TRBV25-1|14
TGTGCCAGCAGTGAATCCGGGACTGCTTCACCCCTCCACTTT
CASSESGTASPLHF
>.|.|TRBJ2-1|TRBV9|13
TGTGCCAGCAGCGTAACTAGCTACAATGAGCAGTTCTTC
CASSVTSYNEQFF
>few|.|TRBJ1-1|TRBV3-1/TRBV3-2|14
TGTGCCAGCAGCCAAGAAGGAGCCGGGACTGAAGCTTTCTTT
CASSQEGAGTEAFF
>.|.|TRBJ1-6|TRBV6-5|14
TGTGCCAGCAAGAAGTCGGTTAACAATTCACCCCTCCACTTT
CASKKSVNNSPLHF
>.|.|TRBJ1-2|TRBV27|16
TGTGCCAGCAGTCGCGACTGGAGGGCCGGGGACTATGGCTACACCTTC
CASSRDWRAGDYGYTF
>.|.|TRBJ2-4|TRBV7-3|15
TGTGCCAGCAGCTTACAAGGGGCGCCCAAAAACATTCAGTACTTC
CASSLQGAPKNIQYF
>.|.|TRBJ2-3|TRBV18|13
TGTGCCAGCTCACCAAGAGCCACAGATACGCAGTATTTT
CASSPRATDTQYF
>.|.|TRBJ1-3|TRBV5-1|14
TGCGCCAGCAGCTCGCAGGGGTCTGGAAACACCATATATTTT
CASSSQGSGNTIYF
>few|.|TRBJ2-2|TRBV30|12
TGTGCCTGGAGTGACAGTCTCGAGGAGCTGTTTTTT
CAWSDSLEELFF
>.|TRBD1|TRBJ1-2|TRBV12-3/TRBV12-4|13
TGTGCCAGCAGCTGGACAGGGATTGGTGGCTACACCTTC
CASSWTGIGGYTF
>.|TRBD1|TRBJ2-2|TRBV5-1|12
TGCGCCAGCAGCCAGGACAGGGGGGAGCTGTTTTTT
CASSQDRGELFF
>.|.|TRBJ2-7|TRBV2|13
TGTGCCAGCACTGCGCGGCTGGGGAGCGAGCAGTACTTC
CASTARLGSEQYF
>.|.|TRBJ1-5|TRBV27|14
TGTGCCAGCAGTCCCCGCCCTAAAGATCAGCCCCAGCATTTT
CASSPRPKDQPQHF
>.|.|TRBJ1-1|TRBV5-1|14
TGCGCCAGCAGCTTCGCAGGGGTTTACACTGAAGCTTTCTTT
CASSFAGVYTEAFF
>once|.|TRBJ1-1|TRBV12-3/TRBV12-4|11
TGTGCCAGCACCCTCGGGGGGGGAGCTTTCTTT
CASTLGGGAFF
>.|TRBD2|TRBJ2-1|TRBV11-2|18
TGTGCCAGCAGCTTCAAGCCTAGCGGGGCGAGCTCCTACAATGAGCAGTTCTTC
CASSFKPSGASSYNEQFF
>.|.|TRBJ1-1|TRBV10-2|17
TGCGCCAGCAGTGAGTTTGGAACAGGCATTATGAACACTGAAGCTTTCTTT
CASSEFGTGIMNTEAFF
>.|TRBD2|TRBJ2-7|TRBV29-1|11
TGCAGCTCCTCTAGCGGATACGAGCAGTACTTC
CSSSSGYEQYF
>once|.|TRBJ2-7|TRBV7-8|15
TGTGCCAGCAGCTTACCTATGGGCAGATCCTACGAGCAGTACTTC
CASSLPMGRSYEQYF
>few|TRBD1|TRBJ1-4|TRBV15|16
TGTGCCACCAGCAGAGGGGTAGGGACAGCTAATGAAAAACTGTTTTTT
CATSRGVGTANEKLFF
>.|TRBD2|TRBJ2-1|TRBV5-4|17
TGTGCCAGCAGCTCGGGTGTGGCGGGAGGGCCGTCGAATGAGCAGTTCTTC
CASSSGVAGGPSNEQFF
>.|.|TRBJ1-4|TRBV3-1/TRBV3-2|17
TGTGCCAGCAGCCAAGATCGATGGGCTGCAACTAATGAAAAACTGTTTTTT
CASSQDRWAATNEKLFF
>.|.|TRBJ2-3|TRBV5-1|12
TGCGCCAGCAGCTTGGACTTAGATACGCAGTATTTT
CASSLDLDTQYF
>.|TRBD1|TRBJ1-4|TRBV5-4|15
TGTGCCAGCAGCTTGCCGGGACAGGGTGGTGAAAAACTGTTTTTT
CASSLPGQGGEKLFF
>few|TRBD2|TRBJ2-2|TRBV2|15
TGTGCCAGCAGTCTTGCGGGAGACTCGGTCGGGGAGCTGTTTTTT
CASSLAGDSVGELFF
>few|.|TRBJ1-2|TRBV7-8|15
TGTGCCAGCAGCTTAATGGCAGGGGACAACTATGGCTACACCTTC
CASSLMAGDNYGYTF
>.|.|TRBJ1-1|TRBV10-3|14
TGTGCCATCAGTCATCAGGGGCTTAACACTGAAGCTTTCTTT
CAISHQGLNTEAFF
>.|.|TRBJ1-2|TRBV5-6|14
TGTGCCAGCAGCTTGGGCGAGGGTAACTATGGCTACACCTTC
CASSLGEGNYGYTF
>few|.|TRBJ2-7|TRBV7-8|15
TGTGCCAGCAGCTTAGGGGGCAGGGGCTCTTACGAGCAGTACTTC
CASSLGGRGSYEQYF
>.|TRBD2|TRBJ2-3|TRBV27|16
TGTGCCAGCACCGGTAGCGGGAGGGGGGGCACAGATACGCAGTATTTT
CASTGSGRGGTDTQYF
>.|TRBD2|TRBJ2-7|TRBV7-6|16
TGTGCCAGCAGCGTCGAGGCTAGCGGGCAGTTTTACGAGCAGTACTTC
CASSVEASGQFYEQYF